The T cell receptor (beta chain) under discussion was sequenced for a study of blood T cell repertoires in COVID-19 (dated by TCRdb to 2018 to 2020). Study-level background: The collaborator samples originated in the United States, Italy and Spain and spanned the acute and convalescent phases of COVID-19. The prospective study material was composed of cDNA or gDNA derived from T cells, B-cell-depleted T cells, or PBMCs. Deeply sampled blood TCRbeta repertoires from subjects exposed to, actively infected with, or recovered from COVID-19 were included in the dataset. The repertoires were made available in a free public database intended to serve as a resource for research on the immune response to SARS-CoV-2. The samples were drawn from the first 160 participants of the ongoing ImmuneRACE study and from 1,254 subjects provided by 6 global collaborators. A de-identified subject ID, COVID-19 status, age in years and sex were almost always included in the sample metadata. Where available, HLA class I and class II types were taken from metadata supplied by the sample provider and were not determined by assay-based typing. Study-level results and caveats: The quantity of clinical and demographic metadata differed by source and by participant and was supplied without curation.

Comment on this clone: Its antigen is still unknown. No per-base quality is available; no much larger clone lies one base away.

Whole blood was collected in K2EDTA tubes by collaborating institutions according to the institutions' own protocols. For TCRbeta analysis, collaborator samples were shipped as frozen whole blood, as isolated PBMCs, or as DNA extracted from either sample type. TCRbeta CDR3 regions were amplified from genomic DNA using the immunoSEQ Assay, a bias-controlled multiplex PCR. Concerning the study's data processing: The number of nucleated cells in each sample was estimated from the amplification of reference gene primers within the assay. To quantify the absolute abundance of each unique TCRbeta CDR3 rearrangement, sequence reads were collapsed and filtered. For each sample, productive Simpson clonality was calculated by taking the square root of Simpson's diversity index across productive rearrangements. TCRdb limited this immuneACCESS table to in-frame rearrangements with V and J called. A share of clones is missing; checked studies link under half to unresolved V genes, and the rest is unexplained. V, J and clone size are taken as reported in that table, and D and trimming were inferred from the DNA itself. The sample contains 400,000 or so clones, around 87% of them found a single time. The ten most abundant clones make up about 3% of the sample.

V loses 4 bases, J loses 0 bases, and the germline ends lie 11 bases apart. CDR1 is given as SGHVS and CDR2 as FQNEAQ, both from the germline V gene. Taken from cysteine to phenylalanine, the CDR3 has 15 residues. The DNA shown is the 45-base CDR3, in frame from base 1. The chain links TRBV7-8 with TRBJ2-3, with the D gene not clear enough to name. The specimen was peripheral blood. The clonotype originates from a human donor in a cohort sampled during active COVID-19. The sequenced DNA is TGTGCCAGCAGCTCCTACCTGTCTAGCACAGATACGCAGTATTTT. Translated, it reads CASSSYLSSTDTQYF.